The present entry profiles one T cell receptor beta chain with its context. There are 14 residues in the CDR3. Germline values: CDR1 SGHRS, CDR2 YFSETQ. The V end was cut by 5 bases, the J end by 1 base, with 9 bases between. Original analysis: How many nucleated cells were present was estimated from reference gene primer amplification. Sequencing was performed with immunoSEQ multiplex PCR; in TCRdb, only in-frame clones are kept and a portion is missing. The DNA was the basis for D and trimming; V, J and clone size are from that table. The table shows approximately 180,000 clones, with 90% occurring only once. This sample is part of a study of blood T cell repertoires in COVID-19. Study in general: Collection of acute and convalescent COVID-19 samples took place in the United States, Italy and Spain. Nucleic acid was either cDNA or gDNA, and it came from T cells, B-cell-depleted T cells, or PBMCs.

The rearrangement links TRBV5-1 to TRBJ2-2, with D hard to call. Material: peripheral blood. This sequence was found in a man between 45 and 60 years old with acute or convalescent COVID-19. The CDR3 nucleotides are TGCGCCAGCAGTTCTCTAGGGAACACCGGGGAGCTGTTTTTT. It encodes CASSSLGNTGELFF.